The rows below give T cell receptor beta chains drawn from one sample of a study of tumour-infiltrating T cells in Burkitt lymphoma. Some clones are missing from TCRdb's copy, which holds only in-frame ones; the method was immunoSEQ multiplex PCR. The data show some 5,000 clones, roughly an eighth seen once. The sequenced sample consisted of tumor tissue. The receptors here all came from a human donor with Burkitt lymphoma. CDR3s include the opening cysteine and the closing phenylalanine or tryptophan. Fields, in order: J gene, clone size, V gene, D gene, CDR3 protein, CDR3 DNA. D genes are given only for firm matches. A row's size may be missing; if present it is once, few, many or a size class.

J: TRBJ1-1
size: -
V: TRBV28
D: -
CDR3: CASTLLGWTDDTEAFF
DNA: TGTGCCAGCACCCTCCTGGGTTGGACTGACGACACTGAAGCTTTCTTT

J: TRBJ2-3
size: few
V: TRBV7-9
D: TRBD2
CDR3: CAPGPSGNTDTQYF
DNA: TGTGCCCCCGGGCCTAGCGGGAACACAGATACGCAGTATTTT

J: TRBJ1-5
size: -
V: TRBV7-8
D: -
CDR3: CASSLGIQVSNQPQHF
DNA: TGTGCCAGCAGCTTAGGGATTCAGGTTAGCAATCAGCCCCAGCATTTT

J: TRBJ1-3
size: -
V: TRBV6-5
D: -
CDR3: CASRTSGNTIYF
DNA: TGTGCCAGCAGGACATCTGGAAACACCATATATTTT

J: TRBJ1-1
size: -
V: TRBV28
D: -
CDR3: CASSLWGRNGNTEAFF
DNA: TGTGCCAGCAGTTTATGGGGGAGAAACGGGAACACTGAAGCTTTCTTT

J: TRBJ2-2
size: -
V: TRBV14
D: -
CDR3: CASSQELAGELFF
DNA: TGTGCCAGCAGCCAAGAACTGGCCGGGGAGCTGTTTTTT

J: TRBJ2-2
size: -
V: TRBV10-3
D: -
CDR3: CAISDRGGELLF
DNA: TGTGCCATCAGTGATAGGGGCGGGGAGCTGCTTTTT

J: TRBJ2-3
size: -
V: TRBV19
D: TRBD2
CDR3: CASSSRREGHSDTQYF
DNA: TGTGCCAGTAGTAGCCGGCGGGAGGGCCATTCGGATACGCAGTATTTT

J: TRBJ2-2
size: -
V: TRBV4-3
D: -
CDR3: CASSQGQGGTGELFF
DNA: TGCGCCAGCAGCCAAGGACAGGGAGGAACCGGGGAGCTGTTTTTT

J: TRBJ1-1
size: -
V: TRBV5-4
D: -
CDR3: CASSPGTRGTEAFF
DNA: TGTGCCAGCAGCCCCGGGACCCGAGGCACTGAAGCTTTCTTT

J: TRBJ2-5
size: few
V: TRBV18
D: TRBD1
CDR3: CASSQTGIQETQYF
DNA: TGTGCCAGCTCACAGACAGGGATCCAAGAGACCCAGTACTTC

J: TRBJ2-2
size: -
V: TRBV7-2
D: TRBD2
CDR3: CASSQGTSGTTNTGELFF
DNA: TGTGCCAGCAGCCAAGGGACTAGCGGGACTACGAACACCGGGGAGCTGTTTTTT

J: TRBJ2-2
size: few
V: TRBV5-6
D: TRBD2
CDR3: CASSLRRTAGANTGELFF
DNA: TGTGCCAGCAGCTTGAGGCGGACGGCGGGGGCGAACACCGGGGAGCTGTTTTTT

J: TRBJ1-6
size: few
V: TRBV5-5
D: -
CDR3: CASSLYPRPDLYRGNSPLHF
DNA: TGTGCCAGCAGCTTGTATCCCAGACCCGACTTATACCGAGGGAATTCACCCCTCCACTTT

J: TRBJ1-1
size: -
V: TRBV11-3
D: TRBD1
CDR3: CASSDGQENTEAFF
DNA: TGTGCCAGCAGCGACGGACAGGAGAACACTGAAGCTTTCTTT

J: TRBJ1-2
size: few
V: TRBV20-1
D: -
CDR3: CSASRDDGYTF
DNA: TGCAGTGCTAGCAGGGATGATGGCTACACCTTC

J: TRBJ2-1
size: -
V: TRBV27
D: TRBD1
CDR3: CASSPLLRGLENEQFF
DNA: TGTGCCAGCAGTCCTCTGCTCAGGGGGCTGGAGAATGAGCAGTTCTTC

J: TRBJ2-3
size: few
V: TRBV15
D: -
CDR3: CATSREGGTDTQYF
DNA: TGTGCCACCAGCAGAGAGGGAGGCACAGATACGCAGTATTTT

J: TRBJ2-7
size: few
V: TRBV6-1
D: TRBD1
CDR3: CASSEADRGDEQYF
DNA: TGTGCCAGCAGTGAAGCTGACAGGGGCGACGAGCAGTACTTC

J: TRBJ1-6
size: few
V: TRBV30
D: TRBD1
CDR3: CAAPQQGADNSPLHF
DNA: TGTGCCGCACCTCAACAGGGGGCGGATAATTCACCCCTCCACTTT

J: TRBJ1-5
size: -
V: TRBV28
D: -
CDR3: CASRSQGMGNQPQHF
DNA: TGTGCCAGCAGATCTCAGGGGATGGGCAATCAGCCCCAGCATTTT

J: TRBJ2-7
size: -
V: TRBV19
D: -
CDR3: CASSGQLSSYEQYF
DNA: TGTGCCAGTAGTGGACAGCTGAGCTCCTACGAGCAGTACTTC

J: TRBJ2-3
size: few
V: TRBV9
D: -
CDR3: CASSPGTLFTDTQYF
DNA: TGTGCCAGCTCCCCCGGAACCCTCTTCACAGATACGCAGTATTTT

J: TRBJ1-1
size: -
V: TRBV2
D: TRBD1
CDR3: CASSLEGAPRAEAFF
DNA: TGTGCCAGCAGTTTAGAGGGGGCCCCGAGGGCTGAAGCTTTCTTT